Following are 22 T cell receptor beta chains from one sample sequenced in a study of long-term antiretroviral therapy in people with HIV. Run at survey level, the immunoSEQ assay was version v3.0. Sequencing was performed with immunoSEQ multiplex PCR; in TCRdb, only in-frame clones are kept and a portion is missing. Among approximately 30,000 clones, about 84% were seen once, and the ten largest hold about 10%. This specimen was unsorted PBMCs, taken 0.8 years before starting antiretroviral therapy. Receptor source: a man between 18 and 29 years old with HIV.

The chain is built from TRBV4-3 and TRBJ2-1, with TRBD2 matching over 16 bases. This CDR3 comprises 19 residues. The germline CDR1 and CDR2 sequences are LGHNA and YSLEER. With 4 bases clipped from V and 8 bases from J, the junction kept 14 bases outside the gene matches. CDR3 protein: CASSRFLGLAGGPKDEQFF. In DNA form, the CDR3 reads TGCGCCAGCAGCCGCTTCCTGGGACTAGCGGGAGGGCCGAAAGATGAGCAGTTCTTC.

The chain is built from TRBV27 and TRBJ2-1; D uncertain. Looked up from germline, CDR1 is MNHEY and CDR2 is SMNVEV (reference sequence). The germline V and J ends were trimmed by 5 bases and 4 bases, with 6 bases remaining between them. The CDR3 runs 12 residues. The CDR3 sequence: CASSAGYNEQFF. As DNA, the CDR3 is TGTGCCAGCAGTGCAGGTTACAATGAGCAGTTCTTC.

This clone has more than one count but fewer than ten. The V gene is TRBV4-1, the J gene TRBJ2-2; no reliable D call. The length of the CDR3 is 14 residues. Trimming took 0 bases from V and 3 from J, leaving 5 bases between them. Germline CDR1 reads MGHRA; CDR2 reads YSYEKL. CDR3 bases: TGCGCCAGCAGCCAAGACATCGACACCGGGGAGCTGTTTTTT. Translating gives CASSQDIDTGELFF.

This rearrangement joins TRBV15 to TRBJ2-5; the D is unclear. V gave up 5 bases and J gave up 4 bases, with 17 bases separating them. The CDR3 consists of 15 residues. CDR1 is LNHNV and CDR2 is YYDKDF in the germline V gene (reference sequence). For the CDR3, the DNA is TGTGCCACCAGCTTTCGGACGGGCGGCTTAGAGACCCAGTACTTC. Amino acids: CATSFRTGGLETQYF.

This clone has a handful of counts. V usage is TRBV7-2 and J usage is TRBJ1-1; D uncertain. V shed 1 base and J shed 2 bases, with 11 bases lying between them. Germline-derived CDR1 and CDR2 are SGHTA and FQGNSA. This CDR3 region has 15 residues. The CDR3 protein is CASSLVSQQNTEAFF. The CDR3 nucleotides read TGTGCCAGCAGCTTAGTTTCACAGCAAAACACTGAAGCTTTCTTT.

CDR3: CSVVWGQITEAFF. The CDR3, as DNA: TGCAGCGTCGTGTGGGGACAAATCACTGAAGCTTTCTTT. V is TRBV29-1 and J is TRBJ1-1; maybe TRBD1 (6 bases). Germline V CDR1 and CDR2: SQVTM, ANQGSEA. This CDR3 comprises 13 residues. The V and J ends lost 6 bases and 4 bases respectively, with 15 bases between them.

The J gene is TRBJ2-3, the V gene TRBV19, with D possibly being TRBD2 (6 bases). The CDR3 is 17 residues long. V was cut by 9 bases and J by 0 bases, with 22 bases left in between. The germline CDR1 and CDR2 sequences are LNHDA and SQIVND (reference sequence). The chain's CDR3 is CASRRAAGSSSTDTQYF. CDR3 bases: TGTGCCAGCAGGAGGGCAGCCGGCAGCTCTAGCACAGATACGCAGTATTTT.

J is TRBJ2-5 and V is TRBV18; D is undetermined. There are 16 residues in the CDR3. Trimming cost V 3 bases and J 2 bases, with 16 bases left between them. Germline V lookup: CDR1 KGHSH, CDR2 LQKENI. The CDR3 protein is CASSPTEMGLQETQYF. The CDR3 bases are TGTGCCAGCTCACCGACCGAAATGGGCCTACAAGAGACCCAGTACTTC.

This chain uses TRBV11-2 with TRBJ2-1; D gene ambiguous. The ends were cut back, 5 bases at V and 5 bases at J, with 13 bases in the middle. Per germline, CDR1 SGHAT and CDR2 FQNNGV. CDR3 length equals 14 residues. CDR3 in DNA: TGTGCCAGCAGCCTAAGGCCTAGGGACAATGAGCAGTTCTTC. This encodes CASSLRPRDNEQFF.

The rearrangement joins TRBV11-3 to TRBJ2-3, with unresolved D. V lost 5 bases, J lost 0 bases, and 9 bases lay in between. Germline CDR1 and CDR2: SGHNT and YENEEA. The CDR3 runs 14 residues. Here the CDR3 reads CASSNPTSTDTQYF. The DNA of the CDR3 is TGTGCCAGCAGCAACCCGACTAGCACAGATACGCAGTATTTT.

The V gene is TRBV27, the J gene TRBJ2-3, with D perhaps matching TRBD2 (7 bases). Germline values: CDR1 MNHEY, CDR2 SMNVEV (reference sequence). V dropped 6 bases and J dropped 3 bases, with 22 bases sitting between them. The CDR3 is 17 residues long. The CDR3 nucleotides are TGTGCCAGCAGCGGGGGGCGGGAAGCATTTTGGACAGATACGCAGTATTTT. The encoded protein is CASSGGREAFWTDTQYF.

The rearrangement links TRBV5-1 to TRBJ1-2, with a weak D call TRBD1 (5 bases). Germline CDR1 reads SGHRS; CDR2 reads YFSETQ. CDR3 length: 15 residues. With 4 bases removed from V and 0 bases from J, the gap between germline ends came to 13 bases. Here the CDR3 reads CASSLTQATNYGYTF. CDR3 nucleotides: TGCGCCAGCAGCCTGACACAGGCGACTAACTATGGCTACACCTTC.

The gene calls are TRBV11-2 and TRBJ2-5, with 14 bases identical to TRBD2. With V trimmed by 3 bases and J by 3 bases, 6 bases remained unmatched. The germline V gene encodes CDR1 SGHAT and CDR2 FQNNGV. CDR3 length equals 17 residues. CDR3: CASSLLPGLAGEETQYF. In DNA form, the CDR3 reads TGTGCCAGCAGCTTGCTCCCGGGACTAGCGGGGGAAGAGACCCAGTACTTC. The full variable domain, with the rest looked up from reference TRBV11-2 and TRBJ2-5, is EAGVAQSPRYKIIEKRQSVAFWCNPISGHATLYWYQQILGQGPKLLIQFQNNGVVDDSQLPKDRFSAERLKGVDSTLKIQPAKLEDSAVYLCASSLLPGLAGEETQYFGPGTRLLVL.

The V gene is TRBV28, the J gene TRBJ2-7, with TRBD1 matching 7 bases. Germline V gene data show CDR1 as MDHEN and CDR2 as SYDVKM. The CDR3 runs 13 residues. V trimming: 5 bases; J trimming: 2 bases; junction bases outside the gene matches: 3. The CDR3 DNA sequence: TGTGCCAGCAGTCTCCAGGGGGCCTACGAGCAGTACTTC. Translated: CASSLQGAYEQYF.

The chain recombines TRBV11-1 with TRBJ2-7; 10 positions match TRBD2. CDR1 is SGHAT, CDR2 FQDESV, per germline (reference sequence). V was clipped by 4 bases and J by 1 base; unmatched bases: 1. The CDR3 extends over 14 amino acids. This CDR3 is CASSWTSGSYEQYF. The CDR3 coding sequence is TGTGCCAGCAGCTGGACTAGCGGTTCCTACGAGCAGTACTTC.

CDR3: CASSQLITTYEQYF. As DNA, the CDR3 is TGTGCCAGCAGCCAACTCATAACGACCTACGAGCAGTACTTC. V usage is TRBV4-2 and J usage is TRBJ2-7; no definite D call. The CDR3 loop spans 14 amino acids. From germline, CDR1 is LGHNA and CDR2 YNFKEQ. The germline V and J ends were trimmed by 2 bases and 2 bases, with 10 bases remaining between them.

The chain has TRBV7-2 and TRBJ1-6; D ambiguous. This CDR3 is 17 amino acids long. In germline, CDR1 is SGHTA, CDR2 FQGNSA. V lost 4 bases, J lost 2 bases, and 15 bases lay in between. The CDR3 is CASSSPSDKPYNSPLHF. Written as DNA, the CDR3 is TGTGCCAGCAGCTCACCAAGCGACAAGCCCTATAATTCACCCCTCCACTTT.

The chain employs TRBV5-6 and TRBJ2-2, with D uncertain. CDR1 and CDR2 (germline): SGHDT, YYEEEE. V was pared by 0 bases and J by 5 bases, with 14 bases between. The CDR3 covers 16 residues. CDR3 sequence: CASSLATAENTGELFF. The CDR3 DNA sequence: TGTGCCAGCAGCTTGGCAACAGCAGAAAATACCGGGGAGCTGTTTTTT.

The rearrangement joins TRBV25-1 to TRBJ1-1, with 9 bases lining up with TRBD1. The CDR3 has 12 residues. V lost 3 bases, J lost 11 bases, and 4 bases stayed unmatched. Germline assignment: CDR1 MGHDK and CDR2 SYGVNS. CDR3 region: CASSDQDRGAFF. Here the CDR3 DNA reads TGTGCCAGCAGTGACCAGGACAGGGGCGCTTTCTTT.

The chain uses TRBV7-2 and TRBJ2-7; 9 bases align to TRBD2. CDR3 length: 15 residues. Trimming took 5 bases from V and 2 from J; bases not matched to a gene: 7. CDR1 and CDR2 (germline): SGHTA, FQGNSA. The CDR3 DNA reads TGTGCCAGCAGCCCCCGCCTAGCGGGGACCTACGAGCAGTACTTC. This sequence encodes CASSPRLAGTYEQYF.

This chain connects TRBV19 to TRBJ2-7; D is possibly TRBD2 (5 bases). The CDR3 length is 12 residues. The germline gives CDR1 LNHDA, CDR2 SQIVND (reference sequence). Trimming removed 6 bases at V and 6 bases at J, with 12 bases between. CDR3: CASRFGVGEQYF. In DNA form, the CDR3 reads TGTGCCAGTAGGTTCGGGGTCGGCGAGCAGTACTTC.

This clone was seen once. The rearrangement joins TRBV5-1 to TRBJ2-1; D call uncertain. The germline V gene encodes CDR1 SGHRS and CDR2 YFSETQ. Trimming removed 0 bases at V and 6 bases at J, with 13 bases between. This CDR3 spans 15 amino acids. CDR3 sequence reads: CASSLVVPSFNEQFF. CDR3 sequence (DNA): TGCGCCAGCAGCTTGGTGGTTCCGTCGTTCAATGAGCAGTTCTTC.